The 28 T cell receptor beta chains presented below share a single source sample, sequenced in a study of CD8+CD57+ T cells in acquired aplastic anemia. Profiles of TCR beta VDJ and CDR3 were generated from a genomic DNA template. TCRdb re-called the reads through MiXCR, storing one row per CDR3 protein. The data show about 75,000 distinct CDR3 sequences, roughly two thirds seen once. All patients picked for sequencing had shown, by flow cytometry, an expansion of CD8+CD57+ cells. The material sequenced was sorted CD4+, CD8+, or CD8+CD57+ T cells (not recorded which) from PBMCs. The receptor set was obtained from a human donor with aplastic anemia.

CDR3 residues: CAISDRTAVGETQYF. DNA for the CDR3: TGTGCCATCAGTGACCGCACGGCGGTTGGAGAGACCCAGTACTTC. This chain joins TRBV10-3 and TRBJ2-5; D is ambiguous. Between the trimmed V and J ends, which lost 3 bases and 4 bases, there was a span of 15 bases. The CDR3 covers 15 residues. Germline assignment: CDR1 ENHRY and CDR2 SYGVKD.

This clonotype has only one observation. J is TRBJ2-1 and V is TRBV2; D is unclear. V was pared by 5 bases and J by 0 bases, with 8 bases between. This CDR3 spans 14 amino acids. Looked up from germline, CDR1 is SNHLY and CDR2 is FYNNEI. The CDR3 region is CASSNSLSYNEQFF. DNA for the CDR3: TGTGCCAGCAGTAACAGCCTCTCCTACAATGAGCAGTTCTTC.

This clonotype has a handful of counts. This rearrangement joins TRBV29-1 to TRBJ2-2; unclear D gene. The germline gives CDR1 SQVTM, CDR2 ANQGSEA. Trimming cost V 6 bases and J 5 bases, with 10 bases left between them. The length of the CDR3 is 12 residues. The CDR3 bases are TGCAGCGTAGGTGACCTTACCGGGGAGCTGTTTTTT. Protein sequence: CSVGDLTGELFF.

This clonotype was detected only a few times. The chain recombines TRBV7-2 with TRBJ2-7; D is ambiguous. This CDR3 spans 12 amino acids. The V end was cut by 6 bases, the J end by 0 bases, with 6 bases between. Germline V lookup: CDR1 SGHTA, CDR2 FQGNSA. CDR3 loop: CASSSSSYEQYF. Written as DNA, the CDR3 is TGTGCCAGCAGTTCATCCTCCTACGAGCAGTACTTC.

The chain employs TRBV7-2 and TRBJ2-5; no clear D gene. The V end lost 3 bases, the J end lost 5 bases, and 10 bases lay between the germline ends. The CDR3 is 13 residues long. The germline V gene has CDR1 SGHTA and CDR2 FQGNSA. The CDR3 region has the DNA TGTGCCAGCAGCTTGGGCTACGGGGAGACCCAGTACTTC. This translates into CASSLGYGETQYF.

This clonotype has a count of ten or more. The chain employs TRBV6-5 and TRBJ2-7; possible D gene TRBD1, 5 bases. Trimming cost V 5 bases and J 0 bases, with 11 bases left between them. The CDR3 has 14 residues. Per germline, CDR1 MNHEY and CDR2 SVGAGI. The CDR3 region has the DNA TGTGCCAGCAGTGGACACATCACCTCCTACGAGCAGTACTTC. It is translated as CASSGHITSYEQYF.

CDR3 in amino acids: CASLGGGPHEQYF. The DNA for the CDR3 is TGTGCCAGCTTGGGTGGGGGGCCCCACGAGCAGTACTTC. The rearrangement links TRBV2 to TRBJ2-7, with D possibly called TRBD1 or TRBD2 (6 bases each). V lost 8 bases to trimming and J lost 5 bases, with 16 bases between them. The CDR3 consists of 13 residues. CDR1 and CDR2 (germline): SNHLY, FYNNEI.

The chain is built from TRBV7-3 and TRBJ1-2; possibly TRBD1 for D (6 bases). Germline lookup yields CDR1 SGHTA and CDR2 FQGTGA. Between the trimmed V and J ends, which lost 6 bases and 2 bases, there was a span of 13 bases. This CDR3 is built from 14 residues. This CDR3 reads CASRSRGGNYGYTF. The CDR3 DNA follows: TGTGCCAGCAGGTCCCGGGGGGGCAACTATGGCTACACCTTC.

The chain carries TRBV19 and TRBJ2-1, with 8 bases that match TRBD2. The CDR3 sequence is 15 residues long. V lost 6 bases to trimming and J lost 8 bases; unmatched junction nucleotides: 12. The V gene's germline CDR1 is LNHDA and CDR2 SQIVND (reference sequence). CDR3 nucleotides: TGTGCCAGTAGGTCGGGACTAGGGGGTTTCGATGAGCAGTTCTTC. It translates to CASRSGLGGFDEQFF.

This clonotype was recorded once. The chain employs TRBV9 and TRBJ1-4; D is unresolved. Germline CDR1 is SGDLS and CDR2 is YYNGEE. V lost 4 bases to trimming and J lost 6 bases, with 7 bases between them. The CDR3 covers 12 residues. The CDR3 spells CASSLNDEKLFF. CDR3 nucleotides: TGTGCCAGCAGCTTGAATGATGAAAAACTGTTTTTT.

This clonotype has just a few counts. The chain links TRBV11-2 to TRBJ2-7; 7 nucleotides align to TRBD2. CDR1 and CDR2 from the germline V gene are SGHAT and FQNNGV. CDR3 length: 18 residues. Germline trimming cut 5 bases from V and 0 bases from J; bases unmatched to any gene: 16. The CDR3 nucleotides are TGTGCCAGCAGCCCCCGGGAGGTAGCGGGTCCCCTCTCCTACGAGCAGTACTTC. It encodes CASSPREVAGPLSYEQYF.

This clonotype was counted ten times or more. The V gene is TRBV12-3 or TRBV12-4, the J gene TRBJ1-2; D unresolved. CDR3 size: 13 residues. V was shortened by 1 base and J by 5 bases, with 8 bases between the two germline ends. The CDR3 here is CASSLGAEYGYTF. The CDR3 DNA reads TGTGCCAGCAGTTTAGGGGCAGAGTATGGCTACACCTTC.

The chain employs TRBV29-1 and TRBJ2-3, with 9 positions matching TRBD1. CDR1 SQVTM and CDR2 ANQGSEA come from the germline V gene. V gave up 5 bases and J gave up 14 bases; unmatched junction bases: 8. The CDR3 is 11 residues long. As DNA, the CDR3 is TGCAGCGTTACCAGGGACAGGGCAACGTATTTT. Translating gives CSVTRDRATYF.

V and J are TRBV2 and TRBJ1-2; D unresolved. This CDR3 comprises 11 residues. Looked up from germline, CDR1 is SNHLY and CDR2 is FYNNEI. V was pared by 6 bases and J by 6 bases, with 8 bases between. Written as DNA, the CDR3 is TGTGCCAGCAGGGGCCTCCATGGCTACACCTTC. It encodes CASRGLHGYTF.

This chain links TRBV9 with TRBJ2-7; 8 bases align to TRBD1. The V segment lost 3 bases and the J segment 2 bases; nucleotides outside the gene matches: 7. The germline V gene has CDR1 SGDLS and CDR2 YYNGEE. This CDR3 spans 15 amino acids. The CDR3 here is CASSAGQDPAYEQYF. The CDR3 coding sequence is TGTGCCAGCAGCGCGGGACAGGACCCGGCCTACGAGCAGTACTTC.

The rearrangement uses TRBV2 and TRBJ1-1; D is undetermined. Germline V gene sequence: CDR1 SNHLY, CDR2 FYNNEI. Between the trimmed V and J ends, which lost 5 bases and 1 base, there was a span of 8 bases. The CDR3 is made up of 13 amino acids. The CDR3 here is CASSTNRNTEAFF. CDR3 nucleotide sequence: TGTGCCAGCAGTACTAACCGGAACACTGAAGCTTTCTTT.

At least ten counts were recorded for this clonotype. This chain connects TRBV10-3 to TRBJ1-2, with 7 bases fitting TRBD1. Germline V gene sequence: CDR1 ENHRY, CDR2 SYGVKD. This CDR3 comprises 12 residues. J lost 4 bases, V lost 7 bases, and 3 bases had no gene match. Written as DNA, the CDR3 is TGTGCCATCATGGGACAGACCTATGGCTACACCTTC. Encoded protein: CAIMGQTYGYTF.

The chain recombines TRBV15 with TRBJ2-1, with 7 nucleotides matching TRBD2. Unmatched junction bases numbered 4, after V lost 8 bases and J lost 0 bases. The germline V gene encodes CDR1 LNHNV and CDR2 YYDKDF (reference sequence). CDR3 length: 14 amino acids. CDR3 nucleotides: TGTGCCACCGGGAGGGGCAGCTCCTACAATGAGCAGTTCTTC. Protein product: CATGRGSSYNEQFF.

The chain links TRBV20-1 to TRBJ2-5; possibly TRBD2 for D (6 bases). V gave up 0 bases and J gave up 5 bases, with 16 bases separating them. Looked up from germline, CDR1 is DFQATT and CDR2 is SNEGSKA (reference sequence). The CDR3 consists of 15 residues. The CDR3 DNA follows: TGCAGTGCTAGAGATAGCGGACCGTCTGGGGAGACCCAGTACTTC. Translating it yields CSARDSGPSGETQYF.

In the case of this clonotype: Lacking the conserved final phenylalanine or tryptophan, this CDR3 likely reflects a read error. The genes are TRBV5-1 and TRBJ1-1; D may be TRBD1 (5 bases). Germline CDR1 is SGHRS and CDR2 is YFSETQ. The germline V and J ends were trimmed by 4 bases and 0 bases, with 10 bases remaining between them. The CDR3 has 14 residues. CDR3 sequence: CASSTGTVNTEAFS. The CDR3 DNA follows: TGCGCCAGCAGCACCGGGACGGTGAACACTGAAGCTTTCTCT.

V usage is TRBV24-1 and J usage is TRBJ1-1; D not certain. Trimming removed 0 bases from V and 11 bases from J, with 12 bases in between. CDR3 length: 13 residues. CDR1 and CDR2 (germline): KGHDR, SFDVKD. The CDR3 region has the DNA TGTGCCACCAGTGATTTGGGCACACGCCGGGCTTTCTTT. It translates to CATSDLGTRRAFF.

This rearrangement joins TRBV10-3 to TRBJ1-6; 10 bases align to TRBD1. CDR3 length: 14 residues. Germline loops: CDR1 ENHRY, CDR2 SYGVKD. V lost 2 bases to trimming and J lost 9 bases; unmatched junction nucleotides: 1. CDR3 DNA: TGTGCCATCAGTGAGGACAGGGGGCTTTCACCCCTCCACTTT. This codes for CAISEDRGLSPLHF.

The gene calls are TRBV20-1 and TRBJ1-2, with a tentative D call TRBD1 (6 bases). Trimming took off 6 bases at V and 8 bases at J, with 10 bases between the two ends. The CDR3 length is 10 residues. The germline gives CDR1 DFQATT, CDR2 SNEGSKA (reference sequence). The chain's CDR3 is CSARGPGYTF. The CDR3 nucleotides read TGCAGTGCCCGGGGGCCAGGCTACACCTTC.

This clonotype has only a few counts. This rearrangement joins TRBV2 to TRBJ1-1; D gene unclear. Per germline, CDR1 SNHLY and CDR2 FYNNEI. The length of the CDR3 is 13 residues. Trimming removed 5 bases from V and 3 bases from J, with 10 bases in between. The CDR3 nucleotides are TGTGCCAGCAGTCTGGGTGAATACACTGAAGCTTTCTTT. Translated, it gives CASSLGEYTEAFF.

This sequence joins TRBV20-1 and TRBJ2-7; D is possibly TRBD2 (5 bases). V shed 3 bases and J shed 3 bases, with 12 bases lying between them. CDR1 is DFQATT, CDR2 SNEGSKA, per germline (reference sequence). The length of the CDR3 is 13 residues. In nucleotides, the CDR3 is TGCAGTGCTAGCCGTGGAGGACGCTACGAGCAGTACTTC. Translation gives CSASRGGRYEQYF.

This chain uses TRBV19 with TRBJ2-7, with 9 bases aligning to TRBD1. V was clipped by 5 bases and J by 10 bases; unmatched bases: 9. Germline V gives CDR1 LNHDA, CDR2 SQIVND (reference sequence). The length of the CDR3 is 13 residues. The CDR3 sequence: CASSADRGIKQYF. The DNA of the CDR3 is TGTGCCAGTAGTGCTGACAGGGGGATTAAACAGTACTTC.

This clonotype appeared a few times. The J gene is TRBJ1-3, the V gene TRBV21-1; TRBD1 reflects the table's D call only, with no check against the DNA. TRBV21-1 is a documented pseudogene. This CDR3 has 21 residues. The CDR3 loop reads CASSTPLAGTLSPDPGNTIYF. The CDR3 DNA sequence: TGTGCCAGCAGCACCCCCCTTGCCGGGACACTATCGCCGGACCCTGGAAACACCATATATTTT.

This clonotype has a handful of counts. J is TRBJ2-7 and V is TRBV2; D uncertain. The CDR3 runs 13 residues. V was trimmed by 4 bases and J by 2 bases, leaving 9 bases between them. Germline V gives CDR1 SNHLY, CDR2 FYNNEI. CDR3 sequence: CASSVGSPYEQYF. CDR3 DNA sequence: TGTGCCAGCAGTGTGGGCTCTCCCTACGAGCAGTACTTC.